Below, 30 T cell receptor beta chains from the same sample are listed, as sequenced in a study of blood T cell repertoires in COVID-19. Data came from immunoSEQ multiplex PCR; TCRdb stores just in-frame clones and leaves some out. This table holds under 200,000 clones, 70% to 85% found once. The sequencing sample was made of PBMCs or T cells enriched from blood (not recorded which). These TCRs come from a woman aged 55 to 70 with acute COVID-19.

The CDR3 bases are TGTGCCAGCAGCCAGGACAGCTTACCAGCCAAAAACATTCAGTACTTC. Translating gives CASSQDSLPAKNIQYF. The genes are TRBV5-4 and TRBJ2-4, with D possibly being TRBD1 (6 bases). V lost 4 bases and J lost 0, with 14 bases in between. In germline, CDR1 is SGHNT, CDR2 YYREEE (reference sequence). The CDR3 totals 16 residues.

This sequence joins TRBV13 and TRBJ2-7; D is undetermined. Trimming stripped 1 base from V and 2 bases from J, with 12 bases between. The CDR3 totals 15 residues. CDR1 PRHDT and CDR2 FYEKMQ come from the germline V gene (reference sequence). CDR3 residues: CASSLVKAITYEQYF. The CDR3 region has the DNA TGTGCCAGCAGCTTAGTTAAAGCTATCACCTACGAGCAGTACTTC.

V gene TRBV4-1 combines with J gene TRBJ2-1, with D possibly matching TRBD2 (5 bases). Trimming pared 5 bases from V and 1 base from J, leaving 18 bases between. The germline V gene encodes CDR1 MGHRA and CDR2 YSYEKL. The CDR3 extends over 17 amino acids. CDR3 sequence (DNA): TGCGCCAGCAGCAAAAGGGTCGGGGATGGGTCCTACAATGAGCAGTTCTTC. This codes for CASSKRVGDGSYNEQFF.

The V gene is TRBV27, the J gene TRBJ1-5; TRBD1 matches 10 bases. J lost 4 bases, V lost 4 bases, and 1 base had no gene match. The CDR3 spans 14 residues. The V gene's germline CDR1 is MNHEY and CDR2 SMNVEV (reference sequence). In DNA, the CDR3 is TGTGCCAGCAGTTGGACAGGGGGGAATCAGCCCCAGCATTTT. This sequence encodes CASSWTGGNQPQHF.

The chain is built from TRBV7-9 and TRBJ1-4; 7 nucleotides agree with TRBD1. This CDR3 has 15 residues. Germline trimming cut 6 bases from V and 0 bases from J; bases unmatched to any gene: 4. CDR1 and CDR2 from the germline V gene are SEHNR and FQNEAQ (reference sequence). The chain's CDR3 is CASSRTGPTNEKLFF. CDR3 nucleotide sequence: TGTGCCAGCAGTCGGACAGGCCCAACTAATGAAAAACTGTTTTTT.

This sequence joins TRBV5-6 and TRBJ1-2, with 7 bases matching TRBD1. Looked up from germline, CDR1 is SGHDT and CDR2 is YYEEEE. Trimming took 5 bases from V and 8 from J; bases not matched to a gene: 9. This CDR3 spans 13 amino acids. The chain's CDR3 is CASSLGTVTGYTF. CDR3 sequence (DNA): TGTGCCAGCAGTCTCGGGACAGTGACCGGCTACACCTTC.

The V gene is TRBV6-5, the J gene TRBJ1-4; 8 nucleotides line up with TRBD1. Germline assignment: CDR1 MNHEY and CDR2 SVGAGI. Trimming cost V 5 bases and J 7 bases; bases outside gene matches: 6. The CDR3 loop spans 14 amino acids. The CDR3 region is CASSTRTGSEKLFF. As DNA, the CDR3 is TGTGCCAGCAGTACCCGGACAGGGAGTGAAAAACTGTTTTTT.

The V and J genes are TRBV18 and TRBJ2-2; 7 bases are shared with TRBD2. Unmatched junction bases numbered 5, after V lost 4 bases and J lost 3 bases. CDR1 and CDR2 (germline): KGHSH, LQKENI. The CDR3 is 15 residues long. This CDR3 is CASSLSGGDTGELFF. CDR3 DNA: TGTGCCAGCTCACTCTCGGGGGGTGACACCGGGGAGCTGTTTTTT.

The chain joins TRBV28 to TRBJ2-2; 8 nucleotides align to TRBD2. Looked up from germline, CDR1 is MDHEN and CDR2 is SYDVKM. There are 15 residues in the CDR3. Germline trimming cut 2 bases from V and 9 bases from J; bases unmatched to any gene: 8. As DNA, the CDR3 is TGTGCCAGCAGTTTAAGCGGGGGCCAGGTCAGGGAGCTGTTTTTT. It encodes CASSLSGGQVRELFF.

The V gene is TRBV25-1, the J gene TRBJ1-2; 7 bases map to TRBD1. The CDR3 consists of 17 residues. In germline, CDR1 is MGHDK, CDR2 SYGVNS. V shed 6 bases and J 4 bases; nucleotides not matched to a gene: 17. The CDR3 spells CASRQTGWDVSGYGYTF. In DNA form, the CDR3 reads TGTGCCAGCAGACAGACAGGGTGGGATGTTTCAGGCTATGGCTACACCTTC.

This clone was found a few times. V is TRBV28 and J is TRBJ1-6; D not resolved. Germline values: CDR1 MDHEN, CDR2 SYDVKM. Trimming stripped 5 bases from V and 9 bases from J, with 8 bases between. The CDR3 is 12 amino acids. The CDR3 region has the DNA TGTGCCAGCAGTCCAAAGCGTTCACCCCTCCACTTT. Encoded protein: CASSPKRSPLHF.

The CDR3 loop reads CAWSGSVVDEKLFF. The CDR3 DNA sequence: TGTGCCTGGAGTGGATCAGTGGTCGATGAAAAACTGTTTTTT. The chain recombines TRBV30 with TRBJ1-4; D ambiguous. The V gene's germline CDR1 is GTSNPN and CDR2 SVGIG (reference sequence). V was pared by 1 base and J by 6 bases, with 12 bases between. This CDR3 comprises 14 residues.

The rearrangement joins TRBV5-1 to TRBJ2-7; 11 bases align to TRBD1. CDR1 is SGHRS, CDR2 YFSETQ, per germline. The CDR3 has 19 residues. With V trimmed by 3 bases and J by 5 bases, 19 bases remained unmatched. The CDR3 region has the DNA TGCGCCAGCAGCTCTAAAGTGGGACAGGGGGGACTACTGAGAAACGAGCAGTACTTC. This codes for CASSSKVGQGGLLRNEQYF.

The chain carries TRBV29-1 and TRBJ1-1; a weak D match, TRBD1 (6 bases). The CDR3 runs to 11 residues. CDR1 SQVTM and CDR2 ANQGSEA come from the germline V gene. The CDR3 nucleotides read TGCAGTGGGAGGGGGGTGGAGGGAGCTTTCTTT. Protein: CSGRGVEGAFF.

The chain has TRBV4-3 and TRBJ2-5; 10 bases map to TRBD2. V was pared by 4 bases and J by 3 bases, with 8 bases of the junction left unmatched. Germline V gives CDR1 LGHNA, CDR2 YSLEER. CDR3 length: 16 residues. In nucleotides, the CDR3 is TGCGCCAGCAGCCCGAACCCCAGCGGGGGGGAAGAGACCCAGTACTTC. It is translated as CASSPNPSGGEETQYF.

V usage is TRBV7-9 and J usage is TRBJ2-1; 9 bases map to TRBD2. Looked up from germline, CDR1 is SEHNR and CDR2 is FQNEAQ (reference sequence). CDR3 length equals 16 residues. V was clipped by 1 base and J by 6 bases; unmatched bases: 7. In DNA, the CDR3 is TGTGCCAGCAGCTTAGAGTTCGCTAGCGGGGCCAATGAGCAGTTCTTC. It yields the protein CASSLEFASGANEQFF.

This chain joins TRBV2 and TRBJ2-2; 9 bases line up with TRBD1. CDR1 and CDR2 from the germline V gene are SNHLY and FYNNEI. After removal of 1 base from V and 4 bases from J, the junction contained 1 base not matched to a gene. The CDR3 loop spans 15 amino acids. The CDR3 DNA sequence: TGTGCCAGCAGTGAAGACAGGGGGCCCACCGGGGAGCTGTTTTTT. This encodes CASSEDRGPTGELFF.

V and J are TRBV4-1 and TRBJ1-3; 9 positions match TRBD1. Per germline, CDR1 MGHRA and CDR2 YSYEKL. The CDR3 consists of 16 residues. J lost 4 bases, V lost 4 bases, and 8 bases had no gene match. The CDR3 DNA sequence: TGCGCCAGCAGCCGCCTGCCCGGGACAGGGGGAAACACCATATATTTT. Encoded protein: CASSRLPGTGGNTIYF.

The chain carries TRBV7-2 and TRBJ2-3; TRBD2 matches at 8 bases. The V and J ends lost 1 base and 2 bases, in that order; junction bases with no gene match: 2. Germline assignment: CDR1 SGHTA and CDR2 FQGNSA. The CDR3 length is 15 residues. The DNA for the CDR3 is TGTGCCAGCAGCTTAGTAGCGGGATTCACAGATACGCAGTATTTT. It codes for CASSLVAGFTDTQYF.

This clone was seen once. The rearrangement links TRBV7-9 to TRBJ1-5; D gene uncertain. The germline V and J ends were trimmed by 1 base and 4 bases, with 11 bases remaining between them. This CDR3 is built from 15 residues. CDR1 SEHNR and CDR2 FQNEAQ come from the germline V gene (reference sequence). The CDR3 nucleotides are TGTGCCAGCAGCTTAGTAGGAGAGCGGAATCAGCCCCAGCATTTT. It yields the protein CASSLVGERNQPQHF.

The chain joins TRBV5-1 to TRBJ2-2; maybe TRBD1 (5 bases). V lost 5 bases and J 6 bases, leaving 5 bases between the germline ends. Germline assignment: CDR1 SGHRS and CDR2 YFSETQ. This CDR3 is built from 11 residues. The CDR3 region has the DNA TGCGCCAGCAGAGGGGCCGGGGAGCTGTTTTTT. Its translation: CASRGAGELFF. The variable domain in full, completed from reference TRBV5-1 and TRBJ2-2, reads KAGVTQTPRYLIKTRGQQVTLSCSPISGHRSVSWYQQTPGQGLQFLFEYFSETQRNKGNFPGRFSGRQFSNSRSEMNVSTLELGDSALYLCASRGAGELFFGEGSRLTVL.

There are a few counts of this clone. The V call is TRBV6-2 or TRBV6-3, the J call TRBJ2-7; 7 nucleotides line up with TRBD2. V shed 5 bases, J shed 0 bases, and the junction held 4 bases outside the gene matches. CDR1 and CDR2 from the germline V gene are MNHEY and SVGEGT. The CDR3 sequence is 14 residues long. The CDR3 nucleotides read TGTGCCAGCAGTAGACCGGGAGGCTCCTACGAGCAGTACGTC. Protein sequence: CASSRPGGSYEQYV.

This rearrangement joins TRBV3-1 (or the pseudogene TRBV3-2) to TRBJ2-2; no clear D gene. The V gene lost 1 base and the J gene lost 15 bases, with 9 bases spanning the gap. Germline values: CDR1 LGHDT, CDR2 YNNKEL (reference sequence). This CDR3 is built from 11 residues. Here the CDR3 DNA reads TGTGCCAGCAGCCAAGGAGGCCGGATGTTTTTT. Translating it yields CASSQGGRMFF.

The CDR3 sequence: CSASLPSGSSYEQYF. CDR3 DNA sequence: TGCAGTGCTAGTCTCCCTAGCGGGAGCTCCTACGAGCAGTACTTC. The chain employs TRBV20-1 and TRBJ2-7; 10 positions match TRBD2. Germline V gives CDR1 DFQATT, CDR2 SNEGSKA (reference sequence). This CDR3 is 15 amino acids long. The trim removed 3 bases at V and 0 bases at J, leaving 5 bases unmatched.

This clone was seen a single time. The chain has TRBV6-2 or TRBV6-3 and TRBJ1-6; no definite D call. Germline assignment: CDR1 MNHEY and CDR2 SVGEGT. This CDR3 has 12 amino acids. V lost 2 bases to trimming and J lost 14 bases, with 10 bases between them. DNA for the CDR3: TGTGCCAGCAGTTACGGGAGATCATCCCTCCACTTT. It translates to CASSYGRSSLHF.

The V call is TRBV30, the J call TRBJ1-6; D call uncertain. CDR1 and CDR2 from the germline V gene are GTSNPN and SVGIG (reference sequence). With 1 base removed from V and 9 bases from J, the gap between germline ends came to 13 bases. This CDR3 spans 14 amino acids. This CDR3 is CAWSASTGSSPLHF. CDR3 nucleotide sequence: TGTGCCTGGAGTGCGTCAACCGGGAGTTCACCCCTCCACTTT.

V usage is TRBV3-1 (or the pseudogene TRBV3-2) and J usage is TRBJ2-7; a possible D gene is TRBD1 (5 bases). Germline CDR1 LGHDT, CDR2 YNNKEL (reference sequence). This CDR3 has 17 amino acids. V lost 1 base and J lost 2, with 18 bases in between. The CDR3 DNA reads TGTGCCAGCAGCCAAGGAGGCATGGGGCCTCGGGCCTACGAGCAGTACGTC. Protein product: CASSQGGMGPRAYEQYV.

This clone was seen more than once but under ten times. V gene TRBV30 combines with J gene TRBJ1-2; 11 bases fit TRBD1. Unmatched junction bases numbered 7, after V lost 3 bases and J lost 4 bases. This CDR3 region has 15 residues. Per germline, CDR1 GTSNPN and CDR2 SVGIG (reference sequence). The CDR3 reads CAWRRRTGGRYGYTF. CDR3 DNA: TGTGCCTGGAGACGACGGACAGGGGGCCGCTATGGCTACACCTTC.

This chain uses TRBV3-1 (or the pseudogene TRBV3-2) with TRBJ1-2, with TRBD1 matching 9 bases. The ends lost 4 bases at V and 8 bases at J; junction bases unmatched: 8. CDR1 and CDR2 from the germline V gene are LGHDT and YNNKEL (reference sequence). CDR3 length: 14 residues. This CDR3 is CASSRIQGARGYTF. Here the CDR3 DNA reads TGTGCCAGCAGCCGGATACAGGGGGCGCGGGGCTACACCTTC.

The gene calls are TRBV7-2 and TRBJ2-7, with D maybe TRBD1 (6 bases). CDR1 and CDR2 from the germline V gene are SGHTA and FQGNSA. Trimming cost V 0 bases and J 2 bases, with 11 bases left between them. The CDR3 extends over 15 amino acids. The CDR3 region is CASSLARGNTYEQYF. The CDR3 coding sequence is TGTGCCAGCAGCTTAGCCAGGGGTAATACCTACGAGCAGTACTTC.